The 10 T cell receptor beta chains below come from one sample, sequenced in a study of T cells in localized non-small cell lung cancer. Assay used: immunoSEQ multiplex PCR; TCRdb lists only in-frame clones, some missing. Of roughly 39,000 clones listed, roughly 90% are singletons. Sample: PBMCs, taken before any cancer treatment. These receptors all stem from a woman aged 40 to 75 with stage II lung adenocarcinoma.

In this sample, this clone turned up once. The J gene is TRBJ2-3, the V gene TRBV29-1; D remains unclear. V shed 7 bases and J shed 3 bases, with 5 bases lying between them. Germline V gene lookup returns CDR1 SQVTM and CDR2 ANQGSEA. The CDR3 has 10 amino acids. The chain's CDR3 is CSGETDTQYF. CDR3 DNA: TGCAGCGGGGAAACAGATACGCAGTATTTT.

This sequence joins TRBV9 and TRBJ2-6, with D perhaps TRBD1 (6 bases). Germline CDR1 SGDLS, CDR2 YYNGEE. The CDR3 is 17 residues long. V shed 6 bases and J shed 0 bases, with 16 bases lying between them. The CDR3 region is CASTMTGVPSGANVLTF. CDR3 sequence (DNA): TGTGCCAGCACCATGACAGGTGTCCCCTCTGGGGCCAACGTCCTGACTTTC.

This CDR3 reads CASSPNTYGYTF. Here the CDR3 DNA reads TGTGCCAGCAGTCCTAACACCTATGGCTACACCTTC. The rearrangement uses TRBV28 and TRBJ1-2; D remains ambiguous. This CDR3 has 12 amino acids. Germline V gene lookup returns CDR1 MDHEN and CDR2 SYDVKM. Between the trimmed V and J ends, which lost 5 bases and 4 bases, there was a span of 8 bases.

In this sample, this clone turned up once. J is TRBJ2-5 and V is TRBV5-1, with 7 bases fitting TRBD1. There are 14 residues in the CDR3. Looked up from germline, CDR1 is SGHRS and CDR2 is YFSETQ. V lost 2 bases, J lost 8 bases, and 9 bases stayed unmatched. The CDR3 here is CASSFGTVLDTQYF. The CDR3 DNA follows: TGCGCCAGCAGCTTTGGGACAGTCCTTGATACCCAGTACTTC.

Written as DNA, the CDR3 is TGTGCCAGCAGTTTAAACAGAGCAAATTCACCCCTCCACTTT. Its translation is CASSLNRANSPLHF. This sequence joins TRBV28 and TRBJ1-6; no definite D call. V was clipped by 2 bases and J by 7 bases, with 9 bases between them. Germline V lookup: CDR1 MDHEN, CDR2 SYDVKM. CDR3 length equals 14 residues.

The CDR3 sequence: CASSPGQVIEQYF. In DNA form, the CDR3 reads TGTGCCAGCAGTCCCGGGCAGGTTATCGAGCAGTACTTC. V and J are TRBV6-5 and TRBJ2-7; D gene unclear. V dropped 5 bases and J dropped 6 bases, with 14 bases sitting between them. The CDR3 runs to 13 residues. In germline, CDR1 is MNHEY, CDR2 SVGAGI.

The rearrangement uses TRBV2 and TRBJ2-7, with TRBD1 matching over 9 bases. The germline gives CDR1 SNHLY, CDR2 FYNNEI. V was pared by 5 bases and J by 1 base, with 15 bases of the junction left unmatched. The CDR3 has 18 residues. CDR3 loop: CASSPGTGFTWDSYEQYF. CDR3 bases: TGTGCCAGCAGTCCCGGGACAGGGTTCACTTGGGATTCCTACGAGCAGTACTTC.

The chain uses TRBV29-1 and TRBJ1-1; D remains unclear. V dropped 6 bases and J dropped 1 base, with 6 bases sitting between them. CDR1 and CDR2 from the germline V gene are SQVTM and ANQGSEA. The CDR3 has 11 amino acids. This CDR3 reads CSVGRNTEAFF. DNA of the CDR3: TGCAGCGTCGGAAGGAACACTGAAGCTTTCTTT.

V and J are TRBV7-9 and TRBJ2-1, with TRBD2 matching 11 bases. V shed 4 bases and J 2 bases; nucleotides not matched to a gene: 4. The CDR3 sequence is 16 residues long. Germline CDR1 is SEHNR and CDR2 is FQNEAQ (reference sequence). In DNA, the CDR3 is TGTGCCAGCAGCTCCGGGACTAGCGGAACCTACAATGAGCAGTTCTTC. Encoded protein: CASSSGTSGTYNEQFF.

V gene TRBV6-5 combines with J gene TRBJ2-7; D gene uncertain. There are 13 residues in the CDR3. CDR1 MNHEY and CDR2 SVGAGI come from the germline V gene. Trimming stripped 6 bases from V and 4 bases from J, with 13 bases between. CDR3 residues: CASSPNTQYEQYF. The CDR3 bases are TGTGCCAGCAGCCCGAATACCCAGTACGAGCAGTACTTC.